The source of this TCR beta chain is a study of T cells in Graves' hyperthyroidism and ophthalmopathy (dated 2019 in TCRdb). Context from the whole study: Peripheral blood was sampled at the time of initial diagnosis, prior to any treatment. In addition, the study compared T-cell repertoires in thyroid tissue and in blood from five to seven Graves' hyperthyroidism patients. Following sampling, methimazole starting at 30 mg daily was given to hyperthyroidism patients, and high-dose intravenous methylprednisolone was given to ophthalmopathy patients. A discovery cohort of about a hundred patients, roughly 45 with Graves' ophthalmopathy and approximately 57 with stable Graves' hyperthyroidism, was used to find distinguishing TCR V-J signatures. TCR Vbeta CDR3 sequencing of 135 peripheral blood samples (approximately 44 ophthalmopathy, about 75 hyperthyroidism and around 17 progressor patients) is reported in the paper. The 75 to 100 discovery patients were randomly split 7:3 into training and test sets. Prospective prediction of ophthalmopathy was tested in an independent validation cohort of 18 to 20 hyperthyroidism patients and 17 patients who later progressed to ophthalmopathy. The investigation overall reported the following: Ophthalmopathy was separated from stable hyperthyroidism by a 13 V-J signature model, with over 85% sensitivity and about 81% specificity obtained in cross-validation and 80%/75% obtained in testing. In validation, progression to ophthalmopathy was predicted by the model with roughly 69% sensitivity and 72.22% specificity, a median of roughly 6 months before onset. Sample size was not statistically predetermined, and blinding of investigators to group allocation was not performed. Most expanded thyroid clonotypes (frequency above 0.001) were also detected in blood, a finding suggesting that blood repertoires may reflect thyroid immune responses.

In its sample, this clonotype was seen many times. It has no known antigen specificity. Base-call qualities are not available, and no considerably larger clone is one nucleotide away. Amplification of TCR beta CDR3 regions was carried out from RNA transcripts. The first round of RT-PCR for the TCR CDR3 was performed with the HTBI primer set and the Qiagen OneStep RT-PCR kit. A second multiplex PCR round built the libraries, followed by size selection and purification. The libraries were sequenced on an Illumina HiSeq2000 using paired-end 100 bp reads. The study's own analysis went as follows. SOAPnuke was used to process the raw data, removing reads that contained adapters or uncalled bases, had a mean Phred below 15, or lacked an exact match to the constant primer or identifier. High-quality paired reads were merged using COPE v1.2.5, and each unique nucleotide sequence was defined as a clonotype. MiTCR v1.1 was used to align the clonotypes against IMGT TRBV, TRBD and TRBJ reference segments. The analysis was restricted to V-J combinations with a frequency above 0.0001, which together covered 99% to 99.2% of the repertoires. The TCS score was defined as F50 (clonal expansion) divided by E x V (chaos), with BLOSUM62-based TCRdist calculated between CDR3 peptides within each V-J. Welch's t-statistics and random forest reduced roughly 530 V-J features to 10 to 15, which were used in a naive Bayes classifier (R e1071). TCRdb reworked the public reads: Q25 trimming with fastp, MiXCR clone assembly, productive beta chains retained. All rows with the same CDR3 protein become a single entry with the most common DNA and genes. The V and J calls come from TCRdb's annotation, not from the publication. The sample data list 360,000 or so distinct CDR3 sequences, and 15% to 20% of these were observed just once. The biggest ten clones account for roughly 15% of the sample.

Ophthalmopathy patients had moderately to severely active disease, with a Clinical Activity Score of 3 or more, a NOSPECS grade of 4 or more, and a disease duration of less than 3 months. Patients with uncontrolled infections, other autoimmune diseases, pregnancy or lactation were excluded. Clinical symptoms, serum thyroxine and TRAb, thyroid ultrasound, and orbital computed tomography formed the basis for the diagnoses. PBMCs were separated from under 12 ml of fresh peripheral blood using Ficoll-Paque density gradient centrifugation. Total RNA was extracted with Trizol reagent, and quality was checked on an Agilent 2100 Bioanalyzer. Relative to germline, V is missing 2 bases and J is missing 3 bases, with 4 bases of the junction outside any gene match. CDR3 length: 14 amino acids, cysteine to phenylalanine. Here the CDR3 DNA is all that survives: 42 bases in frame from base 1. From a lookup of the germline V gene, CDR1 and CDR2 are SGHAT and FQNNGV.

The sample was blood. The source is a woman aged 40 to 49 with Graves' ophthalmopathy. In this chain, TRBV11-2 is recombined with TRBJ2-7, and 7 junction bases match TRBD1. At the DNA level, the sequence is TGTGCCAGCAGCTTAACAACAGGGGACTACGAGCAGTACTTC. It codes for CASSLTTGDYEQYF.